These 15 T cell receptor beta chains came from one sample sequenced in a study of blood T cell repertoires in COVID-19. Libraries were prepared by immunoSEQ multiplex PCR; TCRdb keeps only in-frame clonotypes and omits some of them. The sample lists 300,000 to 350,000 clones, 88% occurring once. Sequencing was performed on peripheral blood. These receptors all stem from a woman between 25 and 40 years old with COVID-19, enrolled during active disease.

The chain employs TRBV4-2 and TRBJ1-2; TRBD1 aligns across 10 bases. The junction had 11 bases not matched to a gene; V was cut back by 3 bases and J by 4 bases. Germline CDR1 is LGHNA and CDR2 is YNFKEQ. The CDR3 is made up of 17 amino acids. CDR3 in amino acids: CASSHGTGVILSYGYTF. The CDR3 coding sequence is TGTGCCAGCAGCCACGGGACAGGGGTGATTCTTAGCTATGGCTACACCTTC.

This clone occurred a few times. The chain joins TRBV5-1 to TRBJ2-2; the match to TRBD2 covers 8 bases. Per germline, CDR1 SGHRS and CDR2 YFSETQ. Losses at the gene ends were 0 bases for V and 0 bases for J; bases not matched to a gene: 4. This CDR3 comprises 17 residues. Here the CDR3 reads CASSLGRTSPNTGELFF. Here the CDR3 DNA reads TGCGCCAGCAGCTTGGGGAGGACTAGCCCGAACACCGGGGAGCTGTTTTTT.

The V gene is TRBV6-5, the J gene TRBJ1-5, with a tentative D call TRBD1 (5 bases). The CDR3 extends over 15 amino acids. V was pared by 5 bases and J by 0 bases, with 11 bases between. The germline V gene encodes CDR1 MNHEY and CDR2 SVGAGI. In nucleotides, the CDR3 is TGTGCCAGCAGTCTGAGGACACGTAGCAATCAGCCCCAGCATTTT. This encodes CASSLRTRSNQPQHF.

The chain uses TRBV16 and TRBJ2-1, with D possibly TRBD1 on 5 matching bases. The CDR3 runs to 12 residues. Germline V CDR1 and CDR2: KGHSY, FQNENV. Trimming shortened V by 2 bases and J by 9 bases, and 8 bases separated the two germline ends. CDR3 nucleotides: TGTGCCAGCAGCCAAGGGGCCCGTGAGCAGTTCTTC. Its translation: CASSQGAREQFF.

The CDR3 DNA reads TGTGCCAGCAGTCCCGGGTACCCCTCTTATAGCAATCAGCCCCAGCATTTT. Protein product: CASSPGYPSYSNQPQHF. The chain carries TRBV6-6 and TRBJ1-5; D is unresolved. V was cut by 5 bases and J by 0 bases, with 17 bases left in between. This CDR3 region has 17 residues. Germline V gene lookup returns CDR1 MNHNY and CDR2 SVGAGI (reference sequence).

This clone showed up just a few times. V gene TRBV7-2 combines with J gene TRBJ1-3, with D hard to call. The length of the CDR3 is 14 residues. V dropped 3 bases and J dropped 3 bases, with 9 bases sitting between them. Germline lookup yields CDR1 SGHTA and CDR2 FQGNSA. CDR3 DNA: TGTGCCAGCAGCTTTCGGTTGAGTGGAAACACCATATATTTT. Protein product: CASSFRLSGNTIYF.

The chain combines TRBV7-2 with TRBJ1-6; 10 nucleotides agree with TRBD1. The ends lost 0 bases at V and 10 bases at J; junction bases unmatched: 0. CDR1 and CDR2 (germline): SGHTA, FQGNSA. This CDR3 is 14 amino acids long. CDR3 DNA: TGTGCCAGCAGCTTAGCGACAGGGGGCTCACCCCTCCACTTT. Protein product: CASSLATGGSPLHF. The complete variable domain, with remaining parts taken from reference TRBV7-2 and TRBJ1-6, reads GAGVSQSPSNKVTEKGKDVELRCDPISGHTALYWYRQSLGQGLEFLIYFQGNSAPDKSGLPSDRFSAERTGGSVSTLTIQRTQQEDSAVYLCASSLATGGSPLHFGNGTRLTVT.

The chain recombines TRBV5-1 with TRBJ1-6; D remains unclear. This CDR3 is 17 amino acids long. CDR1 and CDR2 from the germline V gene are SGHRS and YFSETQ. V shed 1 base and J shed 12 bases, with 23 bases lying between them. CDR3 DNA sequence: TGCGCCAGCAGCTTGAATTTCGCCGTCCCGCCGGTTGGACCCCTCCACTTT. This sequence encodes CASSLNFAVPPVGPLHF.

The CDR3 DNA is TGCGCCAGCAGCCAAGAGAGAGGTGATGGCTACACCTTC. Translation gives CASSQERGDGYTF. V gene TRBV4-3 combines with J gene TRBJ1-2, with D unclear. This CDR3 region has 13 residues. Germline V CDR1 and CDR2: LGHNA, YSLEER. V lost 0 bases and J lost 6, with 8 bases in between.

The V and J genes are TRBV5-1 and TRBJ2-5, with 7 bases fitting TRBD2. Germline V lookup: CDR1 SGHRS, CDR2 YFSETQ. The length of the CDR3 is 15 residues. V lost 4 bases and J lost 5; bases outside the gene matches: 11. This CDR3 is CASSPTGRVIETQYF. As DNA, the CDR3 is TGCGCCAGCAGCCCGACGGGGAGGGTTATTGAGACCCAGTACTTC.

This clone was recorded only once. The chain has TRBV18 and TRBJ1-1; no clear D gene. This CDR3 region has 14 residues. CDR1 is KGHSH and CDR2 is LQKENI in the germline V gene. V was clipped by 2 bases and J by 8 bases, with 15 bases between them. The chain's CDR3 is CASSPLGSPIEAFF. In nucleotides, the CDR3 is TGTGCCAGCTCACCATTGGGGAGCCCAATAGAAGCTTTCTTT.

CDR3: CASSPRGVYNSPLHF. The CDR3 DNA reads as TGTGCCAGCAGCCCCAGGGGGGTCTATAATTCACCCCTCCACTTT. The chain couples TRBV7-3 to TRBJ1-6, with 7 bases fitting TRBD1. The V segment lost 5 bases and the J segment 3 bases; nucleotides outside the gene matches: 4. The CDR3 spans 15 residues. The V gene's germline CDR1 is SGHTA and CDR2 FQGTGA.

V is TRBV18 and J is TRBJ1-2; D possibly corresponds to TRBD1 (5 bases). Per germline, CDR1 KGHSH and CDR2 LQKENI. V shed 4 bases and J shed 8 bases, with 23 bases lying between them. This CDR3 has 16 residues. The CDR3 DNA is TGTGCCAGCTCACGCACCCGGGGAGGGAGGGACGCCGGCTACACCTTC. Its translation: CASSRTRGGRDAGYTF.

A single count supports this clone. The chain joins TRBV9 to TRBJ2-2; 8 bases match TRBD1. Germline lookup yields CDR1 SGDLS and CDR2 YYNGEE. The junction had 6 bases not matched to a gene; V was cut back by 4 bases and J by 4 bases. The CDR3 is made up of 15 amino acids. CDR3 sequence: CASSSQGAFTGELFF. The CDR3 DNA sequence: TGTGCCAGCAGCTCCCAGGGGGCGTTCACCGGGGAGCTGTTTTTT.

This chain connects TRBV24-1 to TRBJ1-1; no definite D call. This CDR3 has 13 residues. Trimming removed 3 bases from V and 1 base from J, with 5 bases in between. Germline values: CDR1 KGHDR, CDR2 SFDVKD. The CDR3 loop is CATSDDWNTEAFF. The CDR3, as DNA: TGTGCCACCAGTGATGACTGGAACACTGAAGCTTTCTTT.